This T cell receptor beta chain originates from a study of T cell responses to AZD1222 COVID-19 vaccine. The study, taken as a whole, reports: White British people made up most donors, females outnumbered males, and clonal diversity was possibly underestimated. Elevations in Spike-specific TCR breadth and depth followed administration of two AZD1222 doses.

With regard to this clone: The antigen is undetermined.

Profiling relied on immunoSEQ multiplex PCR, and the TCRdb table lists in-frame clones only, not all of them. This sample yields approximately 150,000 clones, of which approximately 92% are seen a single time; 3.3% belongs to the top ten. Trimming cost V 2 bases and J 1 base, with 11 bases left between them. Germline V gene lookup returns CDR1 SGHRS and CDR2 YFSETQ. This CDR3 has 15 amino acids. The chain combines TRBV5-1 with TRBJ2-3; tentative D call: TRBD1 (6 bases). The TCR comes from an adult who received the AZD1222 COVID-19 vaccine. Sequencing used peripheral blood, obtained 28 days after the second AZD1222 dose. Written as DNA, the CDR3 is TGCGCCAGCAGCTTAATACAGGGTGGCACAGATACGCAGTATTTT. It codes for CASSLIQGGTDTQYF.